The 19 T cell receptor beta chains presented below share a single source sample, sequenced in a study of T-cell memory formation after mild COVID-19. TCRdb re-called the 5' RACE reads through MiXCR, storing one row per CDR3 protein. The sample has roughly 510,000 distinct CDR3 sequences; around 16% are singletons. The sample consisted of PBMCs or a T cell subset sorted from them (not recorded which). The receptor source for this set is an adult woman who had mild COVID-19 (a few samples of this study predate the infection). Cell type and time point are not known.

This chain joins TRBV5-1 and TRBJ2-3; 9 nucleotides match TRBD1. The J segment lost 4 bases and the V segment lost 4 bases, leaving 7 bases of the junction unmatched. The germline CDR1 and CDR2 sequences are SGHRS and YFSETQ. This CDR3 is built from 15 residues. The CDR3 loop reads CASSPDRGPADTQYF. The CDR3 DNA follows: TGCGCCAGCAGCCCGGACAGGGGCCCGGCAGATACGCAGTATTTT.

There are a few counts of this clonotype. The genes are TRBV7-3 and TRBJ2-1; D uncertain. The germline V gene encodes CDR1 SGHTA and CDR2 FQGTGA. V lost 2 bases and J lost 8, with 10 bases in between. The CDR3 runs to 13 residues. Written as DNA, the CDR3 is TGTGCCAGCAGCTTATACTTGGGGTATGAGCAGTTCTTC. Amino acid sequence: CASSLYLGYEQFF.

This clonotype occurred many times. DNA of the CDR3: TGCGCCAGCAGCTCGACAGGGGACCCTTACAATGAGCAGTTCTTC. Translating it yields CASSSTGDPYNEQFF. The genes are TRBV5-1 and TRBJ2-1; 8 positions match TRBD1. From germline, CDR1 is SGHRS and CDR2 YFSETQ. The CDR3 covers 15 residues. The junction had 6 bases not matched to a gene; V was cut back by 3 bases and J by 4 bases.

A few counts support this clonotype. The chain has TRBV20-1 and TRBJ1-1, with D maybe TRBD1 (6 bases). V gave up 2 bases and J gave up 2 bases, with 21 bases separating them. The CDR3 loop spans 17 amino acids. The germline V gene has CDR1 DFQATT and CDR2 SNEGSKA (reference sequence). CDR3 DNA sequence: TGCAGTGCTAGAAACAACTGGGCAGGGGCCATTAACACTGAAGCTTTCTTT. It encodes CSARNNWAGAINTEAFF.

The chain links TRBV7-8 to TRBJ1-5, with 7 bases lining up with TRBD1. The CDR3 runs 15 residues. Trimming cost V 2 bases and J 4 bases; bases outside gene matches: 5. Germline V gene lookup returns CDR1 SGHVS and CDR2 FQNEAQ. The CDR3 reads CASSLITQGNQPQHF. The DNA of the CDR3 is TGTGCCAGCAGCTTAATTACACAGGGGAATCAGCCCCAGCATTTT.

The chain uses TRBV6-2 or TRBV6-3 and TRBJ2-1, with TRBD2 matching 12 bases. Per the germline V gene, CDR1 is MNHEY and CDR2 is SVGEGT. J lost 8 bases, V lost 5 bases, and 10 bases had no gene match. The CDR3 is 16 residues long. The CDR3 nucleotides are TGTGCCAGCAGTACCCCTGAGACTAGCGGGAGTGATGAGCAGTTCTTC. It is translated as CASSTPETSGSDEQFF.

The gene calls are TRBV10-3 and TRBJ1-1; D possibly corresponds to TRBD1 (5 bases). Germline-derived CDR1 and CDR2 are ENHRY and SYGVKD. There are 11 residues in the CDR3. Trimming shortened V by 8 bases and J by 1 base, and 5 bases separated the two germline ends. For the CDR3, the DNA is TGTGCCATCGACAGGAACACTGAAGCTTTCTTT. Its protein is CAIDRNTEAFF.

There are a few counts of this clonotype. V gene TRBV7-9 combines with J gene TRBJ1-1, with no clear D. With 4 bases removed from V and 14 bases from J, the gap between germline ends came to 17 bases. The germline V gene encodes CDR1 SEHNR and CDR2 FQNEAQ (reference sequence). The CDR3 consists of 12 residues. The CDR3 is CASSSAAGVRFF. The CDR3 region has the DNA TGTGCCAGCAGCTCAGCCGCGGGAGTGCGCTTCTTT.

This clonotype has only a few counts. In DNA, the CDR3 is TGTGCCAGCTCAGCCAGTTACAATGAGCAGTTCTTC. This gives the protein CASSASYNEQFF. The chain carries TRBV18 and TRBJ2-1; the D is unclear. The germline V and J ends were trimmed by 5 bases and 4 bases, with 6 bases remaining between them. Germline CDR1 reads KGHSH; CDR2 reads LQKENI. The CDR3 length is 12 residues.

This clonotype has more than one count but fewer than ten. The chain recombines TRBV20-1 with TRBJ2-5, with D unresolved. The V end lost 5 bases, the J end lost 5 bases, and 12 bases lay between the germline ends. CDR3 length: 12 amino acids. Looked up from germline, CDR1 is DFQATT and CDR2 is SNEGSKA (reference sequence). CDR3 bases: TGCAGTGCTGCCGGCGCGCACGAGACCCAGTACTTC. Protein product: CSAAGAHETQYF.

The V call is TRBV7-6, the J call TRBJ2-1, with 7 bases that match TRBD1. In germline, CDR1 is SGHVS, CDR2 FNYEAQ. The length of the CDR3 is 14 residues. Unmatched junction bases numbered 7, after V lost 4 bases and J lost 7 bases. CDR3 nucleotide sequence: TGTGCCAGCAGCTCGACGGGACAGTTGAATGAGCAGTTCTTC. Amino acids: CASSSTGQLNEQFF.

This clonotype was detected a few times. The rearrangement links TRBV20-1 to TRBJ2-5, with D unresolved. V lost 4 bases to trimming and J lost 1 base, with 10 bases between them. CDR3 length: 13 residues. Germline V lookup: CDR1 DFQATT, CDR2 SNEGSKA (reference sequence). CDR3 region: CSAKQPIQETQYF. The CDR3 bases are TGCAGTGCTAAGCAACCAATCCAAGAGACCCAGTACTTC.

This chain uses TRBV7-9 with TRBJ1-2, with D unclear. The CDR3 covers 15 residues. Germline CDR1 is SEHNR and CDR2 is FQNEAQ (reference sequence). Between the trimmed V and J ends, which lost 5 bases and 2 bases, there was a span of 15 bases. The CDR3 DNA reads as TGTGCCAGCAGCCCAAAGGAAGCCGCCAACTATGGCTACACCTTC. Amino acids: CASSPKEAANYGYTF.

This sequence joins TRBV3-1 and TRBJ1-4; 9 bases align to TRBD1. V was pared by 1 base and J by 10 bases, with 1 base of the junction left unmatched. Germline CDR1 reads LGHDT; CDR2 reads YNNKEL (reference sequence). This CDR3 region has 13 residues. The CDR3 protein is CASSQGDRVKLFF. The CDR3 coding sequence is TGTGCCAGCAGCCAAGGGGACAGGGTAAAACTGTTTTTT.

This chain links TRBV12-3 or TRBV12-4 with TRBJ2-3, with TRBD1 matching 9 bases. The CDR3 length is 15 residues. With 6 bases clipped from V and 3 bases from J, the junction kept 7 bases outside the gene matches. The CDR3 reads CASRAGTGFTDTQYF. The CDR3 nucleotides are TGTGCCAGCAGAGCCGGGACAGGGTTTACAGATACGCAGTATTTT.

This clonotype was detected only a few times. CDR3 nucleotides: TGTGCCAGCAGCCTCGAACAGGGAGGGATGATCGGACGCGGAAACACCATATATTTT. It codes for CASSLEQGGMIGRGNTIYF. The rearrangement joins TRBV12-3 or TRBV12-4 to TRBJ1-3; possible D gene TRBD1, 6 bases. This CDR3 has 19 residues. V lost 6 bases to trimming and J lost 4 bases, with 28 bases between them.

This clonotype was counted only a few times. The chain has TRBV25-1 and TRBJ1-2; a possible D gene is TRBD1 (6 bases). With 11 bases removed from V and 1 base from J, the gap between germline ends came to 29 bases. Germline V gives CDR1 MGHDK, CDR2 SYGVNS. This CDR3 is built from 18 residues. CDR3 sequence (DNA): TGTGCCGATAATGTCGGGGACACCTCTCCGGGGCTTAACTATGGCTACACCTTC. It is translated as CADNVGDTSPGLNYGYTF.

The chain is built from TRBV7-9 and TRBJ2-7, with 12 bases matching TRBD2. The V gene end was trimmed by 5 bases and the J gene end by 6 bases; junction bases not matched to a gene: 8. The CDR3 is 15 amino acids. CDR1 is SEHNR, CDR2 FQNEAQ, per germline (reference sequence). The CDR3 region has the DNA TGTGCCAGCAGCGCCCTAGCGGGAGGGCTCTCCGAGCAGTACTTC. Its translation is CASSALAGGLSEQYF.

This clonotype occurred a few times. The chain links TRBV29-1 to TRBJ1-4; D unclear. Trimming removed 3 bases from V and 4 bases from J, with 9 bases in between. Germline V gives CDR1 SQVTM, CDR2 ANQGSEA. This CDR3 has 13 residues. Written as DNA, the CDR3 is TGCAGCGTTGATAAGGACGGTAATGAAAAACTGTTTTTT. Translating it yields CSVDKDGNEKLFF.